A single sample gave rise to the 9 T cell receptor beta chains below, sequenced in a study of persistence of HIV-infected CD4 T cells. The antigens of these receptors remain unknown. The immunoSEQ assay was version 4, run in survey mode. The protocol was immunoSEQ multiplex PCR, while the TCRdb copy is restricted to in-frame clones and leaves out a portion. This sample carries 38,000 or so clones, around 85% of them seen once, and the ten largest clones take roughly 5.9%. The stimulus was an HIV-1 Gag 15-mer peptide pool, 0.95 to 1 ug/peptide/mL. CD40L-negative CD69-negative CD45RO-high memory CD4+ T cells were sorted as populations depleted of antigen-responding cells. This specimen consisted of cultured CD4+ T cells from PBMCs, obtained from a patient who received antiretroviral therapy. The receptor source for this set is an adult with HIV. The donor label of this sample is uncertain.

This clone was seen just once. V is TRBV5-4 and J is TRBJ1-1; tentative D call: TRBD1 (6 bases). The CDR3 totals 13 residues. V gave up 7 bases and J gave up 6 bases, with 16 bases separating them. The germline CDR1 and CDR2 sequences are SGHNT and YYREEE (reference sequence). Here the CDR3 reads CASYSAGVSEAFF. The CDR3 bases are TGTGCCAGCTACTCCGCAGGGGTTTCTGAAGCTTTCTTT.

The chain has TRBV18 and TRBJ1-5, with 10 bases that match TRBD1. Germline CDR1 reads KGHSH; CDR2 reads LQKENI. After removal of 3 bases from V and 2 bases from J, the junction contained 7 bases not matched to a gene. This CDR3 contains 17 residues. Here the CDR3 DNA reads TGTGCCAGCTCACCCTCTGGGACAGGGGTGGGCAATCAGCCCCAGCATTTT. This sequence encodes CASSPSGTGVGNQPQHF.

V usage is TRBV28 and J usage is TRBJ1-6, with D uncertain. The germline gives CDR1 MDHEN, CDR2 SYDVKM. There are 13 residues in the CDR3. V was pared by 6 bases and J by 7 bases, with 10 bases between. The CDR3, as DNA: TGTGCCAGCAGCCCGGACGCGAATTCACCCCTCCACTTT. Protein sequence: CASSPDANSPLHF.

The CDR3 bases are TGTGCCAGTAGTATCCTTATGTGGAGTAGGGCCAATCAGCCCCAGCATTTT. Residues: CASSILMWSRANQPQHF. The rearrangement links TRBV19 to TRBJ1-5; D is uncertain. Trimming stripped 3 bases from V and 3 bases from J, with 18 bases between. Looked up from germline, CDR1 is LNHDA and CDR2 is SQIVND (reference sequence). This CDR3 contains 17 residues.

This chain connects TRBV2 to TRBJ1-1; possibly TRBD1 for D (6 bases). This CDR3 comprises 13 residues. Germline V gene data show CDR1 as SNHLY and CDR2 as FYNNEI. The ends were cut back, 5 bases at V and 1 base at J, with 8 bases in the middle. CDR3 sequence reads: CASSPGQNTEAFF. CDR3 sequence (DNA): TGTGCCAGCAGTCCGGGACAGAACACTGAAGCTTTCTTT.

The V and J genes are TRBV29-1 and TRBJ2-7; D gene unclear. Per germline, CDR1 SQVTM and CDR2 ANQGSEA. The length of the CDR3 is 12 residues. V was trimmed by 4 bases and J by 2 bases, leaving 9 bases between them. The CDR3 loop reads CSVAVSTYEQYF. CDR3 nucleotides: TGCAGCGTTGCGGTCAGCACCTACGAGCAGTACTTC.

As DNA, the CDR3 is TGCGCCAGCAGCTTGTGGGACAGGGGGCCGAGCACTGAAGCTTTCTTT. Translation: CASSLWDRGPSTEAFF. The J gene is TRBJ1-1, the V gene TRBV5-1; 12 bases agree with TRBD1. There are 16 residues in the CDR3. V gave up 1 base and J gave up 4 bases; unmatched junction bases: 5. Germline V gene data show CDR1 as SGHRS and CDR2 as YFSETQ.

The table lists this clone with a few counts. This sequence joins TRBV6-5 and TRBJ1-1; possibly TRBD1 for D (5 bases). The V gene's germline CDR1 is MNHEY and CDR2 SVGAGI. V lost 7 bases, J lost 6 bases, and 15 bases lay in between. CDR3 length: 13 amino acids. The CDR3 sequence: CASMTARQAEAFF. For the CDR3, the DNA is TGTGCCAGCATGACAGCCCGCCAGGCTGAAGCTTTCTTT.

This clone was seen once. The chain employs TRBV28 and TRBJ1-2; TRBD1 might be the D (5 bases). Trimming removed 5 bases from V and 0 bases from J, with 25 bases in between. CDR3 length equals 19 residues. Germline loops: CDR1 MDHEN, CDR2 SYDVKM. The CDR3 nucleotides are TGTGCCAGCAGTGGGGCGAATAGGAGGCCAGTAACTTCTAACTATGGCTACACCTTC. Protein: CASSGANRRPVTSNYGYTF.